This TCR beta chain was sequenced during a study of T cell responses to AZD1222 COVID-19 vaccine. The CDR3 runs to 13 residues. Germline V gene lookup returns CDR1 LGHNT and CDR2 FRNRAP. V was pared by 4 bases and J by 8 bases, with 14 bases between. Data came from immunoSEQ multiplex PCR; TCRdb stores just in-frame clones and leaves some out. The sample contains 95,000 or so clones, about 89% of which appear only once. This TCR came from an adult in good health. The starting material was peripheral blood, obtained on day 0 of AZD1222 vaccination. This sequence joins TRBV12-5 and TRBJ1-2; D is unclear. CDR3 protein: CASGSGPVSGYTF. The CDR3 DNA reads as TGTGCTAGTGGTTCCGGGCCAGTTAGCGGCTACACCTTC. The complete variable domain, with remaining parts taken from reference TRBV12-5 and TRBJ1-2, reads DARVTQTPRHKVTEMGQEVTMRCQPILGHNTVFWYRQTMMQGLELLAYFRNRAPLDDSGMPKDRFSAEMPDATLATLKIQPSEPRDSAVYFCASGSGPVSGYTFGSGTRLTVV.